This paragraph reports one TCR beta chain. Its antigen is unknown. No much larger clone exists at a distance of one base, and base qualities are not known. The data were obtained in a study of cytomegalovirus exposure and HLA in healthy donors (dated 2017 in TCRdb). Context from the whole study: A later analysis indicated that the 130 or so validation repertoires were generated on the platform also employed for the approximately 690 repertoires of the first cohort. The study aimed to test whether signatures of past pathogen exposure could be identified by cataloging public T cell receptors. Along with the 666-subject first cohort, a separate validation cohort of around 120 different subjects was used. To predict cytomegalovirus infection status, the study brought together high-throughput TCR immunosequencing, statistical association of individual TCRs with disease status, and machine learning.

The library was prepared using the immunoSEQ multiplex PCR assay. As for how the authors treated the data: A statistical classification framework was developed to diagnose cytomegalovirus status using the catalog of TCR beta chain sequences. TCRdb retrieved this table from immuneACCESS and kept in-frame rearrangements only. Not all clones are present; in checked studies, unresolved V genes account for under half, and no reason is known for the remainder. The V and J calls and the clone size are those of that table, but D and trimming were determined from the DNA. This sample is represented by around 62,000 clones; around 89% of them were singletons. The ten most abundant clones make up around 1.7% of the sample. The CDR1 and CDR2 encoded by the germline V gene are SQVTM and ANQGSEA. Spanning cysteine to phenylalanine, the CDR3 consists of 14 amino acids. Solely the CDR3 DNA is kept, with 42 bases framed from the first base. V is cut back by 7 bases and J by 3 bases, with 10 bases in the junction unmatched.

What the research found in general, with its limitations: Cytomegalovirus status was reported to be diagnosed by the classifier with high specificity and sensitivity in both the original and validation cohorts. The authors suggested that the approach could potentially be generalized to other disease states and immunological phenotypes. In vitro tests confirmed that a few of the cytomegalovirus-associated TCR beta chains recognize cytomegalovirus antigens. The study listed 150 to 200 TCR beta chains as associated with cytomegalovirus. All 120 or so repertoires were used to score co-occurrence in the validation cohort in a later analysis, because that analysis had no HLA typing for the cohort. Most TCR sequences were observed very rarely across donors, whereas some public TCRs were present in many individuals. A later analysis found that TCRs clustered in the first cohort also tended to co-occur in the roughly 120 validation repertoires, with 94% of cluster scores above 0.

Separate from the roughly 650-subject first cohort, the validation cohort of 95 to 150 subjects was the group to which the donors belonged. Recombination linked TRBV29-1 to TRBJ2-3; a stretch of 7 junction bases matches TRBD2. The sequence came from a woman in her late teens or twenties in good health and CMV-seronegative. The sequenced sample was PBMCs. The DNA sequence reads TGCAGCGCCGATCCGGGGGGAGGGACAGATACGCAGTATTTT. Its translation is CSADPGGGTDTQYF.